A selection of T cell receptor beta chains follows, all from one sample in a study of T cell responses to AZD1222 COVID-19 vaccine. The assay was immunoSEQ multiplex PCR, and TCRdb's table has in-frame clones only and misses some. The sample includes roughly 150,000 clones, approximately 91% seen only once; the top ten take 3.5% to 4%. The sample here was peripheral blood, taken 28 days after the second AZD1222 dose. The receptors stem from an adult who received the AZD1222 COVID-19 vaccine. Both conserved end residues are part of each CDR3. A D gene is named only where the DNA matches it firmly. Size is stated for part of the rows, as once, few or many counts, or as a class when the clone is expanded.

size | J | V | D | CDR3 | DNA
- | TRBJ2-1 | TRBV7-2 | TRBD2 | CASSWGLADYNEQFF | TGTGCCAGCAGCTGGGGACTAGCGGATTACAATGAGCAGTTCTTC
- | TRBJ2-3 | TRBV14 | - | CASSQEEIRRSTDTQYF | TGTGCCAGCAGCCAAGAGGAGATCCGCCGGAGCACAGATACGCAGTATTTT
- | TRBJ2-7 | TRBV7-9 | TRBD2 | CASSPLADFRWEQYF | TGTGCCAGCAGCCCTCTAGCGGACTTCAGGTGGGAGCAGTACTTC
once | TRBJ1-5 | TRBV5-5 | TRBD1 | CASSLTGGTGRQPQHF | TGTGCCAGCAGCTTGACCGGTGGGACAGGGCGCCAGCCCCAGCATTTT
- | TRBJ2-5 | TRBV4-2 | TRBD2 | CASSWGTRGETQYF | TGTGCCAGCAGCTGGGGGACTAGGGGAGAGACCCAGTACTTC
- | TRBJ1-1 | TRBV5-1 | - | CASSLQGSNTEAFF | TGCGCCAGCAGCTTGCAGGGATCGAACACTGAAGCTTTCTTT
- | TRBJ2-7 | TRBV24-1 | TRBD1 | CATSEPGGEQYF | TGTGCCACCAGTGAGCCAGGGGGCGAGCAGTACTTC
- | TRBJ1-1 | TRBV6-5 | - | CASRTELMNTEAFF | TGTGCCAGCAGGACAGAGCTCATGAACACTGAAGCTTTCTTT
- | TRBJ1-1 | TRBV18 | - | CASSPSRGSTEAFF | TGTGCCAGCTCACCAAGCCGAGGTTCGACTGAAGCTTTCTTT
- | TRBJ2-7 | TRBV5-4 | - | CASSLGGLDSYEQYF | TGTGCCAGCAGCTTGGGAGGACTCGACTCCTACGAGCAGTACTTC
once | TRBJ1-2 | TRBV10-2 | - | CASRDLASQGYTF | TGCGCCAGCAGGGACTTGGCCAGCCAGGGCTACACCTTC
- | TRBJ1-4 | TRBV9 | TRBD1 | CASSAGTGTGNEKLFF | TGTGCCAGCAGCGCCGGGACAGGGACGGGTAATGAAAAACTGTTTTTT
- | TRBJ2-7 | TRBV6-5 | TRBD2 | CASSNGLDGEQYF | TGTGCCAGCAGCAACGGACTAGACGGCGAGCAGTACTTC
- | TRBJ1-1 | TRBV2 | - | CASSARENTEAFF | TGTGCCAGCAGTGCCCGGGAGAACACTGAAGCTTTCTTT
- | TRBJ2-7 | TRBV16 | - | CASSPGDSPSGEQYF | TGTGCCAGCAGCCCGGGGGACAGCCCTTCGGGGGAGCAGTACTTC
- | TRBJ2-7 | TRBV18 | TRBD1 | CASSPLPPAQGAGEQYF | TGTGCCAGCTCACCACTTCCTCCGGCACAGGGGGCCGGGGAGCAGTACTTC
- | TRBJ1-4 | TRBV18 | - | CASSPTGSNEKLFF | TGTGCCAGCTCACCAACAGGGTCTAATGAAAAACTGTTTTTT
- | TRBJ1-1 | TRBV25-1 | TRBD1 | CASSETGGQSEAFF | TGTGCCAGCAGTGAAACAGGGGGCCAAAGTGAAGCTTTCTTT
- | TRBJ2-2 | TRBV9 | TRBD2 | CASSGTSGTTGELFF | TGTGCCAGCAGCGGGACTAGCGGGACAACCGGGGAGCTGTTTTTT
- | TRBJ2-5 | TRBV7-2 | - | CASSRAGEETQYF | TGTGCCAGCAGCCGGGCCGGGGAGGAGACCCAGTACTTC
- | TRBJ2-2 | TRBV19 | TRBD1 | CASSLQGLGAGELFF | TGTGCCAGTAGTCTACAGGGGTTGGGAGCCGGGGAGCTGTTTTTT
- | TRBJ2-3 | TRBV5-1 | - | CASSIPFGTSGDTQYF | TGCGCCAGCAGCATCCCTTTCGGTACCTCCGGGGATACGCAGTATTTT
- | TRBJ2-2 | TRBV12-3/TRBV12-4 | - | CASGGGELFF | TGTGCCAGCGGAGGCGGGGAGCTGTTTTTT
- | TRBJ1-6 | TRBV19 | TRBD1 | CASTTPGQGNSPLHF | TGTGCCTCCACTACTCCGGGACAGGGGAATTCACCCCTCCACTTT
- | TRBJ1-1 | TRBV2 | - | CASSVRQGGTEAFF | TGTGCCAGCAGTGTCAGGCAGGGAGGAACTGAAGCTTTCTTT
- | TRBJ2-1 | TRBV19 | TRBD1 | CASSMTGTGVDEQFF | TGTGCCAGTAGTATGACCGGGACAGGGGTGGATGAGCAGTTCTTC
- | TRBJ1-3 | TRBV19 | - | CASSSGTFRSGNTIYF | TGTGCCAGTAGCAGTGGGACTTTCCGCTCTGGAAACACCATATATTTT
- | TRBJ2-1 | TRBV6-5 | - | CASRDRAAAYNEQFF | TGTGCCAGCAGAGATCGGGCGGCAGCCTACAATGAGCAGTTCTTC
once | TRBJ1-2 | TRBV3-1/TRBV3-2 | TRBD1 | CASSQDLRVGGGNYGYTF | TGTGCCAGCAGCCAAGATCTCAGGGTAGGGGGCGGAAATTATGGCTACACCTTC
once | TRBJ2-1 | TRBV7-9 | - | CARGSRQNNEQFF | TGTGCCAGGGGGTCCAGGCAGAACAATGAGCAGTTCTTC
- | TRBJ2-7 | TRBV27 | TRBD2 | CASRLGLATSYEQYF | TGTGCCAGCAGGCTGGGACTAGCGACTTCCTACGAGCAGTACTTC
- | TRBJ2-1 | TRBV7-8 | - | CASSTQVGGRIANEQFF | TGTGCCAGCAGCACACAGGTAGGGGGGAGGATCGCCAATGAGCAGTTCTTC
- | TRBJ1-2 | TRBV5-4 | - | CASSLGTVYGYTF | TGTGCCAGCAGCTTGGGGACTGTCTATGGCTACACCTTC
- | TRBJ1-3 | TRBV3-1/TRBV3-2 | TRBD1 | CASSPLWGQAGNTIYF | TGTGCCAGCAGCCCTCTCTGGGGACAGGCTGGAAACACCATATATTTT
- | TRBJ1-5 | TRBV11-3 | - | CASSLSRHARYNQPQHF | TGTGCCAGCAGCTTAAGTCGACACGCTCGGTACAATCAGCCCCAGCATTTT
few | TRBJ2-7 | TRBV27 | - | CASSLRTTYEQYF | TGTGCCAGCAGTTTACGCACTACCTACGAGCAGTACTTC
- | TRBJ1-4 | TRBV30 | TRBD1 | CAWGGQTINEKLFF | TGTGCCTGGGGGGGACAGACGATTAATGAAAAACTGTTTTTT
- | TRBJ2-1 | TRBV9 | - | CASSPRQVSGVPPYNEQFF | TGTGCCAGCAGCCCGCGACAGGTATCGGGCGTTCCCCCCTACAATGAGCAGTTCTTC
- | TRBJ2-7 | TRBV27 | TRBD1 | CASSPRDRVVGQPNYEQYF | TGTGCCAGCAGTCCCCGGGACAGGGTGGTGGGACAACCGAACTACGAGCAGTACTTC
- | TRBJ1-1 | TRBV6-6 | TRBD1 | CASSRGTGGAGAPTEAFF | TGTGCCAGCAGTCGGGGGACAGGGGGCGCCGGGGCCCCAACTGAAGCTTTCTTT
- | TRBJ2-1 | TRBV7-9 | TRBD2 | CASSFTSGGSRNEQFF | TGTGCCAGCAGCTTCACGTCCGGCGGGAGTCGGAATGAGCAGTTCTTC
- | TRBJ2-7 | TRBV12-3/TRBV12-4 | - | CASSFIQTYEQYF | TGTGCCAGCAGTTTTATACAGACCTACGAGCAGTACTTC
- | TRBJ1-1 | TRBV28 | TRBD1 | CATEGTGGRVDTEAFF | TGTGCCACCGAGGGGACAGGGGGGAGGGTAGACACTGAAGCTTTCTTT
- | TRBJ1-4 | TRBV4-3 | - | CASGDLGRVAEKLFF | TGCGCCAGCGGGGACTTGGGCAGGGTGGCTGAAAAACTGTTTTTT
- | TRBJ1-2 | TRBV18 | TRBD1 | CASSSIRDSHYGYTF | TGTGCCAGCTCATCAATAAGGGACAGCCACTATGGCTACACCTTC
- | TRBJ2-1 | TRBV7-2 | TRBD1 | CASSSPGQGKNEQFF | TGTGCCAGCAGCTCGCCGGGACAGGGGAAGAATGAGCAGTTCTTC